A single sample gave rise to the 10 T cell receptor beta chains below, sequenced in a study of blood T cell repertoires in COVID-19. TCRdb's copy holds only in-frame clones and misses some; the assay was immunoSEQ multiplex PCR. This table has 300,000 or so clones, roughly 84% appearing once. The sample comprised peripheral blood. The receptor source for this set is a middle-aged man with active or convalescent COVID-19.

The chain combines TRBV3-1 (or the pseudogene TRBV3-2) with TRBJ2-7; TRBD1 aligns across 11 bases. The CDR3 is 14 residues long. Per germline, CDR1 LGHDT and CDR2 YNNKEL (reference sequence). Trimming removed 4 bases from V and 6 bases from J; junction bases left unmatched: 5. CDR3 DNA: TGTGCCAGCAGCCCGGGACAGGGGGGGCGCGAGCAGTACTTC. Its translation is CASSPGQGGREQYF.

This clone is a singleton in its sample. The rearrangement joins TRBV18 to TRBJ1-1; tentative D call: TRBD1 (5 bases). The CDR3 is 15 amino acids. Trimming took 0 bases from V and 3 from J, leaving 11 bases between them. Germline assignment: CDR1 KGHSH and CDR2 LQKENI. The CDR3 here is CASSPPNRWDTEAFF. In DNA form, the CDR3 reads TGTGCCAGCTCACCACCCAACAGGTGGGACACTGAAGCTTTCTTT.

The chain uses TRBV28 and TRBJ2-7, with no clear D. The V gene lost 1 base and the J gene lost 6 bases, with 7 bases spanning the gap. In germline, CDR1 is MDHEN, CDR2 SYDVKM. This CDR3 has 12 amino acids. The CDR3, as DNA: TGTGCCAGCAGTTTATTAAATTCCGAGCAGTACTTC. It yields the protein CASSLLNSEQYF.

The J gene is TRBJ1-6, the V gene TRBV5-1; 10 bases are shared with TRBD1. In germline, CDR1 is SGHRS, CDR2 YFSETQ. The CDR3 extends over 15 amino acids. J gave up 8 bases and V 3 bases, and 5 bases lay outside the gene matches. Here the CDR3 DNA reads TGCGCCAGCAGCTATCGACAGGGGGCGGATTCACCCCTCCACTTT. Its translation is CASSYRQGADSPLHF. The variable domain in full, completed from reference TRBV5-1 and TRBJ1-6, reads KAGVTQTPRYLIKTRGQQVTLSCSPISGHRSVSWYQQTPGQGLQFLFEYFSETQRNKGNFPGRFSGRQFSNSRSEMNVSTLELGDSALYLCASSYRQGADSPLHFGNGTRLTVT.

CDR3: CAGKTGEAFF. The CDR3 DNA follows: TGTGCCGGTAAGACAGGGGAAGCTTTCTTT. The chain has TRBV30 and TRBJ1-1, with 7 bases identical to TRBD1. The V and J ends lost 8 bases and 8 bases, in that order; junction bases with no gene match: 5. The CDR3 sequence is 10 residues long. Germline V gene lookup returns CDR1 GTSNPN and CDR2 SVGIG (reference sequence). Combining the CDR3 with reference TRBV30 and TRBJ1-1 gives the whole variable domain SQTIHQWPATLVQPVGSPLSLECTVEGTSNPNLYWYRQAAGRGLQLLFYSVGIGQISSEVPQNLSASRPQDRQFILSSKKLLLSDSGFYLCAGKTGEAFFGQGTRLTVV.

This chain joins TRBV27 and TRBJ2-7; a weak D match, TRBD2 (6 bases). The germline V gene has CDR1 MNHEY and CDR2 SMNVEV (reference sequence). V lost 5 bases to trimming and J lost 2 bases, with 13 bases between them. This CDR3 region has 14 residues. The CDR3 is CASSTRDGTYEQYF. In DNA form, the CDR3 reads TGTGCCAGCAGTACGCGGGACGGTACCTACGAGCAGTACTTC.

CDR3 region: CASSQEPGTANYGYTF. The CDR3 region has the DNA TGCGCCAGCAGCCAAGAACCGGGGACAGCTAACTATGGCTACACCTTC. This rearrangement joins TRBV4-3 to TRBJ1-2, with TRBD1 matching over 7 bases. Germline V gene lookup returns CDR1 LGHNA and CDR2 YSLEER. The J segment lost 0 bases and the V segment lost 0 bases, leaving 4 bases of the junction unmatched. The CDR3 totals 16 residues.

This chain connects TRBV19 to TRBJ1-2; perhaps TRBD1 as D (5 bases). V was shortened by 4 bases and J by 4 bases, with 13 bases between the two germline ends. Germline CDR1 reads LNHDA; CDR2 reads SQIVND (reference sequence). The CDR3 loop spans 14 amino acids. The CDR3 DNA reads TGTGCCAGTAGTAGAGGGGAGGATTCCTATGGCTACACCTTC. Its protein is CASSRGEDSYGYTF.

The chain is built from TRBV3-1 (or the pseudogene TRBV3-2) and TRBJ1-1; D is unresolved. V was trimmed by 1 base and J by 0 bases, leaving 6 bases between them. Germline CDR1 LGHDT, CDR2 YNNKEL (reference sequence). The CDR3 has 14 amino acids. The CDR3 nucleotides read TGTGCCAGCAGCCAAGGCATAGTGAACACTGAAGCTTTCTTT. This sequence encodes CASSQGIVNTEAFF.

The chain has TRBV10-3 and TRBJ2-5, with D unclear. CDR1 is ENHRY, CDR2 SYGVKD, per germline. This CDR3 is built from 14 residues. The V end was cut by 2 bases, the J end by 7 bases, with 14 bases between. The CDR3 sequence is CAISESQPPGTQYF. CDR3 nucleotide sequence: TGTGCCATCAGTGAGAGCCAGCCCCCAGGGACCCAGTACTTC.